The 27 T cell receptor beta chains presented below share a single source sample, sequenced in a study of shared clonotypes between healthy human individuals. The repertoire was sequenced with immunoSEQ multiplex PCR; TCRdb's copy has only in-frame clones and lacks some. The sample holds about 680,000 clones, about 91% seen once. The naive CD8 population came from CD45RO-negative cells selected for CCR7, without terminally differentiated effector memory CD45RA+ cells. The sample taken for sequencing was naive CD8+ T cells sorted from blood. The receptors originated from a man under 40 in good health.

V is TRBV27 and J is TRBJ1-5; perhaps TRBD1 as D (6 bases). This CDR3 spans 16 amino acids. Trimming cost V 6 bases and J 3 bases, with 18 bases left between them. The germline V gene encodes CDR1 MNHEY and CDR2 SMNVEV (reference sequence). The CDR3 reads CASRATTGFLNQPQHF. The CDR3 DNA follows: TGTGCCAGCAGGGCGACTACAGGGTTCCTCAATCAGCCCCAGCATTTT.

This chain connects TRBV9 to TRBJ2-1; D not certain. CDR3 length: 15 amino acids. Trimming shortened V by 0 bases and J by 2 bases, and 9 bases separated the two germline ends. Germline values: CDR1 SGDLS, CDR2 YYNGEE. The CDR3 region is CASSVDSVPYNEQFF. DNA for the CDR3: TGTGCCAGCAGCGTAGACTCCGTGCCCTACAATGAGCAGTTCTTC.

This clone appeared once. The genes are TRBV5-1 and TRBJ2-1; TRBD2 agrees at 10 bases. V lost 1 base, J lost 8 bases, and 3 bases stayed unmatched. There are 14 residues in the CDR3. Germline V CDR1 and CDR2: SGHRS, YFSETQ. The CDR3 loop reads CASSLTSGIDEQFF. For the CDR3, the DNA is TGCGCCAGCAGCTTGACTAGCGGGATAGATGAGCAGTTCTTC.

The chain has TRBV6-5 and TRBJ2-2; D ambiguous. Germline lookup yields CDR1 MNHEY and CDR2 SVGAGI. Trimming cost V 6 bases and J 4 bases, with 12 bases left between them. The CDR3 runs to 14 residues. This CDR3 reads CASSPPTLTGELFF. The CDR3 DNA reads TGTGCCAGCAGCCCGCCAACCCTCACCGGGGAGCTGTTTTTT.

The chain uses TRBV5-6 and TRBJ1-1, with 7 bases aligning to TRBD1. Germline loops: CDR1 SGHDT, CDR2 YYEEEE. Trimming cost V 3 bases and J 8 bases; bases outside gene matches: 10. This CDR3 is 14 amino acids long. CDR3 amino acids: CASSYGTASTEAFF. CDR3 DNA: TGTGCCAGCAGCTACGGGACAGCCTCTACCGAAGCTTTCTTT.

The chain joins TRBV5-1 to TRBJ2-7; TRBD1 aligns across 7 bases. The germline V gene has CDR1 SGHRS and CDR2 YFSETQ. The CDR3 runs to 14 residues. J was trimmed by 0 bases and V by 8 bases; bases with no gene match: 8. The CDR3 DNA is TGCGCCAGGACAGGGAACCCCCTCTCCTACGAGCAGTACTTC. It translates to CARTGNPLSYEQYF.

This clone showed up just once. This same CDR3 is encoded by further DNA sequences in the sample. The V and J genes are TRBV6-5 and TRBJ1-5, with D unclear. The CDR3 sequence is 15 residues long. Germline-derived CDR1 and CDR2 are MNHEY and SVGAGI. The ends were cut back, 0 bases at V and 0 bases at J, with 6 bases in the middle. CDR3 DNA sequence: TGTGCCAGCAGTTACTCCGGGTATAGCAATCAGCCCCAGCATTTT. Its translation is CASSYSGYSNQPQHF.

V gene TRBV28 combines with J gene TRBJ2-4; weak D call: TRBD2 (5 bases). V was clipped by 2 bases and J by 9 bases, with 11 bases between them. This CDR3 has 13 residues. The germline V gene encodes CDR1 MDHEN and CDR2 SYDVKM. The DNA for the CDR3 is TGTGCCAGCAGTTTAGGTAGCGCAGCCATTCAGTACTTC. This gives the protein CASSLGSAAIQYF.

V is TRBV7-9 and J is TRBJ1-2; no firm D call. In germline, CDR1 is SEHNR, CDR2 FQNEAQ (reference sequence). The CDR3 contains 14 residues. Trimming stripped 1 base from V and 0 bases from J, with 6 bases between. CDR3 bases: TGTGCCAGCAGCTTAGTCGGTGCTAACTATGGCTACACCTTC. It translates to CASSLVGANYGYTF.

The rearrangement links TRBV6-5 to TRBJ2-5, with 9 bases lining up with TRBD2. Germline V CDR1 and CDR2: MNHEY, SVGAGI. Unmatched junction bases numbered 6, after V lost 7 bases and J lost 0 bases. The CDR3 has 15 residues. The CDR3: CASTATSGYQETQYF. As DNA, the CDR3 is TGTGCCAGCACGGCGACTAGCGGTTACCAAGAGACCCAGTACTTC.

The CDR3 nucleotides are TGTGCCAGCAGTGTATCCCTTCTGGGTCAAGAGACCCAGTACTTC. It codes for CASSVSLLGQETQYF. V usage is TRBV2 and J usage is TRBJ2-5; D gene unclear. The germline V gene has CDR1 SNHLY and CDR2 FYNNEI. The germline V and J ends were trimmed by 4 bases and 2 bases, with 14 bases remaining between them. There are 15 residues in the CDR3. The entire variable domain, with the rest obtained from reference TRBV2 and TRBJ2-5, is as follows: EPEVTQTPSHQVTQMGQEVILRCVPISNHLYFYWYRQILGQKVEFLVSFYNNEISEKSEIFDDQFSVERPDGSNFTLKIRSTKLEDSAMYFCASSVSLLGQETQYFGPGTRLLVL.

This clone was seen once. The V and J genes are TRBV14 and TRBJ2-7; perhaps TRBD1 as D (5 bases). This CDR3 has 13 residues. V was trimmed by 4 bases and J by 3 bases, leaving 10 bases between them. Per the germline V gene, CDR1 is SGHDN and CDR2 is FVKESK. CDR3 sequence reads: CASSRDRGYEQYF. CDR3 bases: TGTGCCAGCAGCCGGGATAGGGGCTACGAGCAGTACTTC.

This clone came up once. The V and J genes are TRBV7-6 and TRBJ2-7; TRBD1 agrees at 9 bases. J was trimmed by 6 bases and V by 5 bases; bases with no gene match: 8. The CDR3 runs to 14 residues. From germline, CDR1 is SGHVS and CDR2 FNYEAQ. CDR3 bases: TGTGCCAGCAGCACCCGGGACAGGGTGTTCGAGCAGTACTTC. It specifies CASSTRDRVFEQYF.

This clone is a singleton in its sample. The genes are TRBV27 and TRBJ2-5; TRBD2 agrees at 10 bases. With V trimmed by 4 bases and J by 4 bases, 3 bases remained unmatched. This CDR3 is built from 14 residues. In germline, CDR1 is MNHEY, CDR2 SMNVEV (reference sequence). This CDR3 reads CASSSRTSGETQYF. In nucleotides, the CDR3 is TGTGCCAGCAGTTCCAGGACTAGCGGAGAGACCCAGTACTTC.

The rearrangement links TRBV4-3 to TRBJ2-2; D perhaps matches TRBD1 (5 bases). V was pared by 0 bases and J by 7 bases, with 9 bases between. This CDR3 region has 14 residues. Germline CDR1 is LGHNA and CDR2 is YSLEER. The CDR3 reads CASSQDRADGELFF. The CDR3 DNA reads TGCGCCAGCAGCCAAGACAGGGCGGACGGGGAGCTGTTTTTT.

This chain joins TRBV9 and TRBJ2-2, with D possibly being TRBD2 (5 bases). The CDR3 consists of 12 residues. V lost 9 bases, J lost 5 bases, and 11 bases lay in between. Per germline, CDR1 SGDLS and CDR2 YYNGEE. In nucleotides, the CDR3 is TGTGCCATCCAACGGGAAACCGGGGAGCTGTTTTTT. It yields the protein CAIQRETGELFF. Based on the CDR3 plus reference TRBV9 and TRBJ2-2, the full variable domain is DSGVTQTPKHLITATGQRVTLRCSPRSGDLSVYWYQQSLDQGLQFLIQYYNGEERAKGNILERFSAQQFPDLHSELNLSSLELGDSALYFCAIQRETGELFFGEGSRLTVL.

The count of this clone is one. The J gene is TRBJ1-1, the V gene TRBV27, with D possibly matching TRBD1 (5 bases). This CDR3 spans 16 amino acids. Germline V lookup: CDR1 MNHEY, CDR2 SMNVEV (reference sequence). Trimming took off 2 bases at V and 2 bases at J, with 15 bases between the two ends. The CDR3, as DNA: TGTGCCAGCAGTTTAGGCGGGGGGATGGAAAACACTGAAGCTTTCTTT. Protein: CASSLGGGMENTEAFF.

The CDR3 DNA reads as TGTGCCAGCAGCGTATCGACAGCGGGAGTTGAGGAGCAGTACTTC. Amino acids: CASSVSTAGVEEQYF. This rearrangement joins TRBV9 to TRBJ2-7; TRBD2 aligns across 8 bases. Trimming removed 1 base from V and 7 bases from J; junction bases left unmatched: 10. The CDR3 extends over 15 amino acids. The germline CDR1 and CDR2 sequences are SGDLS and YYNGEE.

The chain has TRBV5-6 and TRBJ2-5; no firm D call. This CDR3 contains 12 residues. Trimming took 0 bases from V and 8 from J, leaving 8 bases between them. Germline-derived CDR1 and CDR2 are SGHDT and YYEEEE. The CDR3 sequence: CASSLAPRTQYF. CDR3 in DNA: TGTGCCAGCAGCTTGGCTCCTAGAACCCAGTACTTC.

The CDR3 here is CASIGGDIPLHGYTF. The CDR3 DNA reads TGTGCCAGCATCGGTGGGGACATACCTTTACATGGCTACACCTTC. This rearrangement joins TRBV2 to TRBJ1-2; D is perhaps TRBD1 (6 bases). From germline, CDR1 is SNHLY and CDR2 FYNNEI. V lost 7 bases and J 6 bases, leaving 21 bases between the germline ends. This CDR3 comprises 15 residues. Supplemented by reference TRBV2 and TRBJ1-2, the full variable domain reads EPEVTQTPSHQVTQMGQEVILRCVPISNHLYFYWYRQILGQKVEFLVSFYNNEISEKSEIFDDQFSVERPDGSNFTLKIRSTKLEDSAMYFCASIGGDIPLHGYTFGSGTRLTVV.

V usage is TRBV27 and J usage is TRBJ2-1; D gene unclear. V lost 3 bases and J lost 3, with 12 bases in between. The CDR3 consists of 15 residues. Germline loops: CDR1 MNHEY, CDR2 SMNVEV (reference sequence). The CDR3 reads CASSFSVAGYNEQFF. CDR3 nucleotides: TGTGCCAGCAGTTTTTCGGTAGCTGGCTACAATGAGCAGTTCTTC.

This chain joins TRBV7-9 and TRBJ2-7; TRBD1 aligns across 7 bases. J lost 2 bases, V lost 6 bases, and 13 bases had no gene match. The CDR3 extends over 16 amino acids. The V gene's germline CDR1 is SEHNR and CDR2 FQNEAQ (reference sequence). CDR3 DNA: TGTGCCAGCAGTTCTACTATAGGGGGCCACACCTACGAGCAGTACTTC. It specifies CASSSTIGGHTYEQYF.

A remark on this clone: One end of the junction fails to match germline, which may point to a read error. In the same sample, other DNA sequences code for this CDR3. The V gene is TRBV5-4, the J gene TRBJ2-7; 9 nucleotides match TRBD2. In germline, CDR1 is SGHNT, CDR2 YYREEE (reference sequence). This CDR3 spans 15 amino acids. The CDR3 here is CASQSLGGREGEQYF. CDR3 bases: TGTGCCAGCCAAAGCCTAGGCGGGAGGGAGGGCGAGCAGTACTTT.

The genes are TRBV29-1 and TRBJ2-1, with 10 bases lining up with TRBD2. This CDR3 is built from 15 residues. Losses at the gene ends were 3 bases for V and 9 bases for J; bases not matched to a gene: 11. Germline assignment: CDR1 SQVTM and CDR2 ANQGSEA. The CDR3 coding sequence is TGCAGCGTTGAGGGGGGACTAGCGCCATCGATTGAGCAGTTCTTC. Its translation: CSVEGGLAPSIEQFF.

The J gene is TRBJ2-7, the V gene TRBV7-9; TRBD2 might be the D (6 bases). Trimming left V 5 bases short and J 0 bases short, with 14 bases between. The length of the CDR3 is 15 residues. Germline V CDR1 and CDR2: SEHNR, FQNEAQ (reference sequence). The CDR3 nucleotides read TGTGCCAGCAGCCTGGAGCGGGTACCCTCCTACGAGCAGTACTTC. Translation gives CASSLERVPSYEQYF.

The gene calls are TRBV19 and TRBJ2-1, with D possibly called TRBD1 or TRBD2 (6 bases each). CDR3 size: 18 residues. V dropped 1 base and J dropped 5 bases, with 21 bases sitting between them. The germline V gene has CDR1 LNHDA and CDR2 SQIVND (reference sequence). The CDR3 loop reads CASSIGLWTAEGHNEQFF. In DNA, the CDR3 is TGTGCCAGTAGTATAGGACTCTGGACAGCGGAGGGCCACAATGAGCAGTTCTTC.

The rearrangement uses TRBV29-1 and TRBJ1-2; 12 bases match TRBD1. V was clipped by 7 bases and J by 7 bases; unmatched bases: 10. CDR3 length: 14 amino acids. Germline-derived CDR1 and CDR2 are SQVTM and ANQGSEA. CDR3 nucleotide sequence: TGCAGCGCAGAAGGGGACAGGGGGCTTAGTGGCTACACCTTC. Its translation is CSAEGDRGLSGYTF.